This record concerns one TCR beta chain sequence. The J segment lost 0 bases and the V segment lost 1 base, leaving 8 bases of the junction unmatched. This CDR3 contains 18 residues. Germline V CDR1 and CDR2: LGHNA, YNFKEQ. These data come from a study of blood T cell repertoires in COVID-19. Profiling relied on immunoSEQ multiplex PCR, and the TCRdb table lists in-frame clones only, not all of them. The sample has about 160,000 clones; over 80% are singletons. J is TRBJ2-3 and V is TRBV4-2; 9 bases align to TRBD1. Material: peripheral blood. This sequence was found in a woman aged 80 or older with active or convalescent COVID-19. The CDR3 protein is CASSQVGQGSSSTDTQYF. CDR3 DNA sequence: TGTGCCAGCAGCCAAGTTGGACAGGGGAGCTCTAGCACAGATACGCAGTATTTT.